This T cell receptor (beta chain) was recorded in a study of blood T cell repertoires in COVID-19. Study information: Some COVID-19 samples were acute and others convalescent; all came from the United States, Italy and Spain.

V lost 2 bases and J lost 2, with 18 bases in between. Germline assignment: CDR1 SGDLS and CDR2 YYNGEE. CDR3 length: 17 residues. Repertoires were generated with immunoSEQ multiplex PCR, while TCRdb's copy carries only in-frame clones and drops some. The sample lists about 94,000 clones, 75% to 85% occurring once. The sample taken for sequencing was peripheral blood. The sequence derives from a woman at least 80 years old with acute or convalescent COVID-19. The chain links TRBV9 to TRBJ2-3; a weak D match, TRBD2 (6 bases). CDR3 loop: CASSVQGGGVPTDTQYF. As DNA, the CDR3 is TGTGCCAGCAGCGTCCAAGGTGGAGGGGTTCCCACAGATACGCAGTATTTT.